These 15 T cell receptor beta chains originate from one sample sequenced in a study of blood T cell repertoires in COVID-19. Profiled with immunoSEQ multiplex PCR; TCRdb holds only in-frame clones, not every one. The sample consists of about 200,000 clones, 80% to 95% of them appearing once. Sample: peripheral blood. The receptors originated from a man in his fifties with acute or convalescent COVID-19.

The CDR3 is CASSPIRQTEKLFF. The CDR3 DNA sequence: TGTGCCAGCAGCCCAATCAGACAGACAGAAAAACTGTTTTTT. The chain joins TRBV3-1 (or the pseudogene TRBV3-2) to TRBJ1-4; D possibly corresponds to TRBD1 (5 bases). This CDR3 spans 14 amino acids. V lost 4 bases and J 8 bases, leaving 14 bases between the germline ends. Per the germline V gene, CDR1 is LGHDT and CDR2 is YNNKEL (reference sequence).

The chain has TRBV29-1 and TRBJ2-3; possibly TRBD2 for D (6 bases). Trimming left V 8 bases short and J 1 base short, with 19 bases between. This CDR3 region has 15 residues. Germline V gene sequence: CDR1 SQVTM, CDR2 ANQGSEA. CDR3 nucleotides: TGCAGCATTGGCCCCAGAGGGGAGGGCACAGATACGCAGTATTTT. Protein sequence: CSIGPRGEGTDTQYF.

The CDR3: CATSKQSSPLHF. CDR3 in DNA: TGTGCCACCTCAAAACAGAGTTCACCCCTCCACTTT. The chain links TRBV15 to TRBJ1-6, with D unresolved. V gave up 8 bases and J gave up 9 bases, with 11 bases separating them. This CDR3 contains 12 residues. Germline V lookup: CDR1 LNHNV, CDR2 YYDKDF (reference sequence).

The gene calls are TRBV4-2 and TRBJ2-3; 10 bases agree with TRBD2. In germline, CDR1 is LGHNA, CDR2 YNFKEQ. CDR3 length: 17 amino acids. After removal of 2 bases from V and 2 bases from J, the junction contained 7 bases not matched to a gene. CDR3: CASSQLQLAGTTDTQYF. The CDR3 DNA sequence: TGTGCCAGCAGCCAACTCCAACTAGCGGGAACCACAGATACGCAGTATTTT.

This chain connects TRBV6-6 to TRBJ2-5; TRBD1 matches at 10 bases. Trimming took 5 bases from V and 1 from J; bases not matched to a gene: 7. Germline-derived CDR1 and CDR2 are MNHNY and SVGAGI (reference sequence). The CDR3 runs 16 residues. The CDR3 spells CASSPRTGGSQETQYF. The DNA of the CDR3 is TGTGCCAGCAGTCCTCGGACAGGGGGATCCCAAGAGACCCAGTACTTC.

The chain couples TRBV30 to TRBJ2-6; tentatively, D is TRBD1 (6 bases). Germline-derived CDR1 and CDR2 are GTSNPN and SVGIG (reference sequence). This CDR3 is 17 amino acids long. The V end was cut by 3 bases, the J end by 2 bases, with 17 bases between. Written as DNA, the CDR3 is TGTGCCTGGAGCCGACATACCGGGACACCTGGGGCCAACGTCCTGACTTTC. It is translated as CAWSRHTGTPGANVLTF.

The chain links TRBV4-3 to TRBJ2-4; D perhaps matches TRBD2 (6 bases). The germline CDR1 and CDR2 sequences are LGHNA and YSLEER. This CDR3 contains 17 residues. Trimming stripped 3 bases from V and 0 bases from J, with 15 bases between. CDR3 coding DNA: TGCGCCAGCAGCCAGGGAAACTGGGAGGTAGCCAAAAACATTCAGTACTTC. It translates to CASSQGNWEVAKNIQYF.

The chain carries TRBV6-5 and TRBJ2-3; the match to TRBD2 covers 11 bases. The CDR3 runs 15 residues. J gave up 4 bases and V 5 bases, and 5 bases lay outside the gene matches. Germline values: CDR1 MNHEY, CDR2 SVGAGI. The CDR3 coding sequence is TGTGCCAGCAGTCCCCTAGCGGGGGGCTCAGATACGCAGTATTTT. Translating gives CASSPLAGGSDTQYF.

This clone was recorded only once. This sequence joins TRBV6-2 or TRBV6-3 and TRBJ2-5, with TRBD2 as a possible D gene (5 bases). This CDR3 is 16 amino acids long. Trimming took 7 bases from V and 4 from J, leaving 22 bases between them. CDR1 and CDR2 from the germline V gene are MNHEY and SVGEGT. CDR3 protein: CASIPERGRVGETQYF. The CDR3 bases are TGTGCCAGCATCCCCGAGCGAGGGAGAGTAGGAGAGACCCAGTACTTC.

V is TRBV6-5 and J is TRBJ1-1; D remains unclear. With 7 bases removed from V and 7 bases from J, the gap between germline ends came to 13 bases. Germline loops: CDR1 MNHEY, CDR2 SVGAGI. The CDR3 spans 12 residues. The CDR3: CASNHPGGEAFF. Here the CDR3 DNA reads TGTGCCAGCAATCACCCGGGAGGTGAAGCTTTCTTT.

This chain uses TRBV7-9 with TRBJ2-1, with D maybe TRBD2 (6 bases). Trimming took off 1 base at V and 3 bases at J, with 10 bases between the two ends. The CDR3 consists of 15 residues. Germline CDR1 reads SEHNR; CDR2 reads FQNEAQ (reference sequence). The CDR3 DNA sequence: TGTGCCAGCAGCTTAGTCGGGAGCGGCTACAATGAGCAGTTCTTC. The encoded protein is CASSLVGSGYNEQFF. Using reference TRBV7-9 and TRBJ2-1 for the parts outside the CDR3, the full variable domain is DTGVSQNPRHKITKRGQNVTFRCDPISEHNRLYWYRQTLGQGPEFLTYFQNEAQLEKSRLLSDRFSAERPKGSFSTLEIQRTEQGDSAMYLCASSLVGSGYNEQFFGPGTRLTVL.

V usage is TRBV27 and J usage is TRBJ2-1, with D tentatively TRBD2 (6 bases). This CDR3 has 16 residues. The germline gives CDR1 MNHEY, CDR2 SMNVEV (reference sequence). V lost 5 bases to trimming and J lost 0 bases, with 14 bases between them. In DNA, the CDR3 is TGTGCCAGCAGTCCGTTTAGCGGCAGCTCCTACAATGAGCAGTTCTTC. Its translation: CASSPFSGSSYNEQFF.

This chain links TRBV11-2 with TRBJ2-7; the match to TRBD1 covers 9 bases. This CDR3 is built from 18 residues. Germline V gene data show CDR1 as SGHAT and CDR2 as FQNNGV. V trimming: 1 base; J trimming: 0 bases; junction bases outside the gene matches: 10. CDR3 DNA sequence: TGTGCCAGCAGCTTAGGAGAACCGGGACAGGGTGGCTCCTACGAGCAGTACTTC. Translation: CASSLGEPGQGGSYEQYF.

This clone was counted a single time. The chain is built from TRBV4-1 and TRBJ1-2; 10 nucleotides agree with TRBD1. Germline CDR1 MGHRA, CDR2 YSYEKL. The junction had 9 bases not matched to a gene; V was cut back by 1 base and J by 7 bases. The CDR3 is made up of 16 amino acids. For the CDR3, the DNA is TGCGCCAGCAGCCAAGGAAACCGGGACAGGGGTCTTGGCTACACCTTC. Translated: CASSQGNRDRGLGYTF.

V and J are TRBV6-1 and TRBJ1-5; 8 positions agree with TRBD1. The CDR3 is made up of 22 amino acids. J lost 2 bases, V lost 0 bases, and 21 bases had no gene match. The germline V gene encodes CDR1 MNHNS and CDR2 SASEGT. The CDR3 region has the DNA TGTGCCAGCAGTGAAGCGCCAGCACGTAGGACAGGGTTTTCAGCGGGCAATCAGCCCCAGCATTTT. Translating gives CASSEAPARRTGFSAGNQPQHF.